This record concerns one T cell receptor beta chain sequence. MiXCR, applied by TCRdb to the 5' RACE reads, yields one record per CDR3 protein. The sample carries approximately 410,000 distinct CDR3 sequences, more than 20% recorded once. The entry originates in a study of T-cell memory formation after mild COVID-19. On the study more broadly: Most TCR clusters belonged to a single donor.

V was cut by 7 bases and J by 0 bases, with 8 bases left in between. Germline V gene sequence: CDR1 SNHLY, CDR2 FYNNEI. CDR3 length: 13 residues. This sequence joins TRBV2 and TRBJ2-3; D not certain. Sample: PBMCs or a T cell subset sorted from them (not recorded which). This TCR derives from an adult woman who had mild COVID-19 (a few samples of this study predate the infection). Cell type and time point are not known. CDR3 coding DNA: TGTGCCAGCAACGTCCTTAGCACAGATACGCAGTATTTT. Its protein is CASNVLSTDTQYF. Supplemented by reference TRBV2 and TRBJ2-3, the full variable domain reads EPEVTQTPSHQVTQMGQEVILRCVPISNHLYFYWYRQILGQKVEFLVSFYNNEISEKSEIFDDQFSVERPDGSNFTLKIRSTKLEDSAMYFCASNVLSTDTQYFGPGTRLTVL.